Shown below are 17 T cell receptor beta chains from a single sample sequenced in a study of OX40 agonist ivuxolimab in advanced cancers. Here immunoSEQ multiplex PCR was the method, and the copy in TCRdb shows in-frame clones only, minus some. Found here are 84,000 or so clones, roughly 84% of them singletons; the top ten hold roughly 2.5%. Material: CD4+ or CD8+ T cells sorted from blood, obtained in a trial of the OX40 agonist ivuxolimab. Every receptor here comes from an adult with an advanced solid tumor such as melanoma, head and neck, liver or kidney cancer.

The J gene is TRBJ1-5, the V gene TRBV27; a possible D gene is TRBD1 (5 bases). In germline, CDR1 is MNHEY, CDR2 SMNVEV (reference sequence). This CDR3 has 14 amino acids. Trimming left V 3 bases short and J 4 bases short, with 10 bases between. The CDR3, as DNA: TGTGCCAGCAGTTTGGGGCAGGGTAATCAGCCCCAGCATTTT. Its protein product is CASSLGQGNQPQHF.

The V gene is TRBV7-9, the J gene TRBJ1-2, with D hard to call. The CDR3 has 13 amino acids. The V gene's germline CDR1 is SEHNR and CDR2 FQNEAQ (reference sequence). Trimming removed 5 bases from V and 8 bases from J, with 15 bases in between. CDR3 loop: CASSQEEMGGYTF. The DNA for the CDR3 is TGTGCCAGCAGCCAAGAGGAAATGGGCGGCTACACCTTC.

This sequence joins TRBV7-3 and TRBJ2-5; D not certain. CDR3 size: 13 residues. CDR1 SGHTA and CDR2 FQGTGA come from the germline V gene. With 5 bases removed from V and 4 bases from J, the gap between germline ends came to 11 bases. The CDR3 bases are TGTGCCAGCAGCGACCGGAGCGCAGAGACCCAGTACTTC. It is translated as CASSDRSAETQYF.

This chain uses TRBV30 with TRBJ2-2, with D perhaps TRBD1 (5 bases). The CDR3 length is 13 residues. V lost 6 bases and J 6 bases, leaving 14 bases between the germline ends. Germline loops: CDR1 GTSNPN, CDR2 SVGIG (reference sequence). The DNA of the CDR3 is TGTGCCTGCCAGGGTCAGGCGGCCGGGGAGCTGTTTTTT. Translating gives CACQGQAAGELFF. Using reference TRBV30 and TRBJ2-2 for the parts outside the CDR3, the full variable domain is SQTIHQWPATLVQPVGSPLSLECTVEGTSNPNLYWYRQAAGRGLQLLFYSVGIGQISSEVPQNLSASRPQDRQFILSSKKLLLSDSGFYLCACQGQAAGELFFGEGSRLTVL.

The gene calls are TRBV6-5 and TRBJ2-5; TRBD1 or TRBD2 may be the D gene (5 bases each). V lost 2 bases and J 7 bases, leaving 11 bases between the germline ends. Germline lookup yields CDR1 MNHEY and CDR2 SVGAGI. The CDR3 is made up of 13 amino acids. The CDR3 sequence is CASSYIPGGTQYF. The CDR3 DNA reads TGTGCCAGCAGTTACATTCCTGGGGGGACCCAGTACTTC.

The DNA for the CDR3 is TGTGCCAGCAGCTTAGTGGGGGCCGCTGGAAACACCATATATTTT. As protein: CASSLVGAAGNTIYF. V and J are TRBV7-2 and TRBJ1-3; TRBD1 might be the D (6 bases). The germline V gene has CDR1 SGHTA and CDR2 FQGNSA. V lost 1 base, J lost 2 bases, and 9 bases lay in between. The CDR3 runs 15 residues.

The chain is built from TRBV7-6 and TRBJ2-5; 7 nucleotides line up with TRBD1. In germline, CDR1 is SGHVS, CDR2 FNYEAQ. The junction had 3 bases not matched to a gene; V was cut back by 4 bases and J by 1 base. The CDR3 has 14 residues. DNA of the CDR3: TGTGCCAGCAGCTCATGGACAGGCCAAGAGACCCAGTACTTC. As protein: CASSSWTGQETQYF.

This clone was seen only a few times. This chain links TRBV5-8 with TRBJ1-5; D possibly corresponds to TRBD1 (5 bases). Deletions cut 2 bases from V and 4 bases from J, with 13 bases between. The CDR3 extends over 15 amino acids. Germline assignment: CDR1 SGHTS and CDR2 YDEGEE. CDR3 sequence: CASSLRLGANQPQHF. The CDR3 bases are TGTGCCAGCAGCTTAAGATTAGGGGCAAATCAGCCCCAGCATTTT.

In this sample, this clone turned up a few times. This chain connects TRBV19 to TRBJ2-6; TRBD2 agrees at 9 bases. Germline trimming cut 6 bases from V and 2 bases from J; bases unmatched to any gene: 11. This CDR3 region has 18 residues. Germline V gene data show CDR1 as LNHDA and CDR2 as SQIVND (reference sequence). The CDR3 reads CASSPNSGGPPGANVLTF. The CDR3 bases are TGTGCCAGTAGCCCGAATAGCGGGGGCCCTCCTGGGGCCAACGTCCTGACTTTC.

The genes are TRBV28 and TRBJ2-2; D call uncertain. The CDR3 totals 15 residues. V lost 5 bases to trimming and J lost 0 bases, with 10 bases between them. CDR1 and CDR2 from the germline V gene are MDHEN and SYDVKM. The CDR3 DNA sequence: TGTGCCAGCAGTCCGAGGAGTCCGAACACCGGGGAGCTGTTTTTT. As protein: CASSPRSPNTGELFF.

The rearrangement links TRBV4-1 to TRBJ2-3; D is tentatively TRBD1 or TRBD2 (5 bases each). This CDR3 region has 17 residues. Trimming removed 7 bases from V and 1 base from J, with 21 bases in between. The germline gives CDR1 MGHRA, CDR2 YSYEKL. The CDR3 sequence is CASNRNTGTAGTDTQYF. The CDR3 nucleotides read TGCGCCAGCAACCGGAATACCGGGACGGCAGGCACAGATACGCAGTATTTT.

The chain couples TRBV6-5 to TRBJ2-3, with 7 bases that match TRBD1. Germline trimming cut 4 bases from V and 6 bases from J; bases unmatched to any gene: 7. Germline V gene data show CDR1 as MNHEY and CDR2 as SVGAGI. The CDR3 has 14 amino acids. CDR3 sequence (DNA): TGTGCCAGCAGTTTTGGGACAGCCACCGATACGCAGTATTTT. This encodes CASSFGTATDTQYF.

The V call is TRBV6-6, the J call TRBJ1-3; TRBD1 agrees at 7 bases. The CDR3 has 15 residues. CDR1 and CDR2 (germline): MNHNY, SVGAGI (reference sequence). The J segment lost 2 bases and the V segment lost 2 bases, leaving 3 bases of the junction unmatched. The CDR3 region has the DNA TGTGCCAGCAGTTACGAAGACAGGGCTGGAAACACCATATATTTT. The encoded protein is CASSYEDRAGNTIYF.

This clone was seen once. In DNA form, the CDR3 reads TGTGCCAGCAGCTTGCGACTAGCGGGGGGAACAGATACGCAGTATTTT. It specifies CASSLRLAGGTDTQYF. J is TRBJ2-3 and V is TRBV5-4, with 13 bases that match TRBD2. V shed 1 base and J 3 bases; nucleotides not matched to a gene: 2. The germline V gene has CDR1 SGHNT and CDR2 YYREEE (reference sequence). The CDR3 has 16 amino acids.

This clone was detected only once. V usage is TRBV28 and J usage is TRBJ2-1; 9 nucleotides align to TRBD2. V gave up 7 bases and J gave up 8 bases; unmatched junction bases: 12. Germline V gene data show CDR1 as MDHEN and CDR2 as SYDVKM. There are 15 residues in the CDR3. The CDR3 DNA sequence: TGTGCCAGCACCGCTGGGACTAGCCTTCTCTATGAGCAGTTCTTC. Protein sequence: CASTAGTSLLYEQFF.

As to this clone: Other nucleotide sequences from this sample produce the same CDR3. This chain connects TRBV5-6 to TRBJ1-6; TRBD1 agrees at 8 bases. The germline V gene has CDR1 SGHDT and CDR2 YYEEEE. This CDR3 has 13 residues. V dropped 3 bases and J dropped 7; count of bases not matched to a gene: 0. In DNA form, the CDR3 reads TGTGCCAGCAGCTGGACAGGGAATTCACCCCTCCACTTT. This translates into CASSWTGNSPLHF.

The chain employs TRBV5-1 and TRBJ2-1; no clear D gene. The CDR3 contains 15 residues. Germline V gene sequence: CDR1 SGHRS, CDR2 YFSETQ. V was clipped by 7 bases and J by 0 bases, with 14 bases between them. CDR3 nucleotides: TGCGCCAGCGGCACGACACTCAGCTCCTACAATGAGCAGTTCTTC. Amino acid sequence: CASGTTLSSYNEQFF.